The subject of this entry is one T cell receptor (beta chain). Germline CDR1 SGHTA, CDR2 FQGNSA. The CDR3 extends over 19 amino acids. V dropped 6 bases and J dropped 5; count of bases not matched to a gene: 22. This sample stems from a study of blood T cell repertoires in COVID-19. Study summary: Sites in the United States, Italy and Spain provided acute and convalescent COVID-19 samples.

In the original analysis: Reference gene primer amplification gave nucleated cell count estimates. The assay was immunoSEQ multiplex PCR, and TCRdb's table has in-frame clones only and misses some. V, J and clone size are taken as reported in that table, and D and trimming were inferred from the DNA itself. The table has over 200,000 clones, around 88% seen once. This clonotype was sampled from a woman younger than 45 who had recovered from COVID-19. The specimen was peripheral blood. The rearrangement links TRBV7-2 to TRBJ2-5, with TRBD1 identical over 9 bases. The CDR3 reads CASSSPGQGGFTRWETQYF. In DNA, the CDR3 is TGTGCCAGCAGTTCACCGGGACAGGGTGGATTCACAAGGTGGGAGACCCAGTACTTC.